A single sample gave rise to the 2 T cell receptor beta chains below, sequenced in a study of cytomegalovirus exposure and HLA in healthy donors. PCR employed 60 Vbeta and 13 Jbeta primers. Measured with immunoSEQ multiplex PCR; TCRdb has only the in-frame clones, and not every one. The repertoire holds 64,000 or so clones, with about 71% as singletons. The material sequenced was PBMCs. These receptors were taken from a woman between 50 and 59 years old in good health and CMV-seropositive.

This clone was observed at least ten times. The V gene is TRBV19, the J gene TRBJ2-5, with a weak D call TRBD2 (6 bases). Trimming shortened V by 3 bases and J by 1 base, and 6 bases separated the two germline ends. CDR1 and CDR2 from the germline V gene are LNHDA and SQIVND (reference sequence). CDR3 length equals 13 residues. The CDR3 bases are TGTGCCAGTAGTATGGAGGGCCAAGAGACCCAGTACTTC. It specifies CASSMEGQETQYF.

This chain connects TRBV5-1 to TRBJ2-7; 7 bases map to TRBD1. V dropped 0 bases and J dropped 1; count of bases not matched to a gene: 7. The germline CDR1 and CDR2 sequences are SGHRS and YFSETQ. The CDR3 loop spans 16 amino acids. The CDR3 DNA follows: TGCGCCAGCAGCTTGGCTGTGGACAGGCCATCCTACGAGCAGTACTTC. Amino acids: CASSLAVDRPSYEQYF.